These 3 T cell receptor beta chains were sequenced from one sample in a study of blood T cells in healthy people across ages. A sample-barcoded 5' primer and a J-beta primer mix were used in a second PCR of about 6 to 12 cycles. TCRdb re-derived calls from the 5' RACE reads in MiXCR, one entry per CDR3 protein. This table has roughly 2 million distinct CDR3 sequences, 49% appearing once. Input material: blood. The receptors derive from a woman aged 40 to 50 in good health.

The chain is built from TRBV28 and TRBJ2-7; 8 nucleotides line up with TRBD2. The germline V gene has CDR1 MDHEN and CDR2 SYDVKM. V gave up 7 bases and J gave up 3 bases; unmatched junction bases: 11. CDR3 length equals 15 residues. DNA of the CDR3: TGTGCCAGCACTCCAACCGGGGGGGTAGACTACGAGCAGTACTTC. This translates into CASTPTGGVDYEQYF.

This chain links TRBV12-3 or TRBV12-4 with TRBJ2-5, with TRBD2 matching over 8 bases. The CDR3 extends over 14 amino acids. V shed 6 bases, J shed 2 bases, and the junction held 5 bases outside the gene matches. This CDR3 reads CASRHSGGQETQYF. The CDR3 DNA reads as TGTGCCAGCAGGCACAGCGGGGGACAAGAGACCCAGTACTTC.

This rearrangement joins TRBV11-2 to TRBJ1-2; D is uncertain. Germline V lookup: CDR1 SGHAT, CDR2 FQNNGV. Deletions cut 0 bases from V and 6 bases from J, with 17 bases between. CDR3 length: 16 amino acids. CDR3 in amino acids: CASSLDLGSRWNGYTF. Here the CDR3 DNA reads TGTGCCAGCAGCTTAGATCTGGGCAGCAGATGGAATGGCTACACCTTC. The full variable domain, completed using reference TRBV11-2 and TRBJ1-2, is EAGVAQSPRYKIIEKRQSVAFWCNPISGHATLYWYQQILGQGPKLLIQFQNNGVVDDSQLPKDRFSAERLKGVDSTLKIQPAKLEDSAVYLCASSLDLGSRWNGYTFGSGTRLTVV.